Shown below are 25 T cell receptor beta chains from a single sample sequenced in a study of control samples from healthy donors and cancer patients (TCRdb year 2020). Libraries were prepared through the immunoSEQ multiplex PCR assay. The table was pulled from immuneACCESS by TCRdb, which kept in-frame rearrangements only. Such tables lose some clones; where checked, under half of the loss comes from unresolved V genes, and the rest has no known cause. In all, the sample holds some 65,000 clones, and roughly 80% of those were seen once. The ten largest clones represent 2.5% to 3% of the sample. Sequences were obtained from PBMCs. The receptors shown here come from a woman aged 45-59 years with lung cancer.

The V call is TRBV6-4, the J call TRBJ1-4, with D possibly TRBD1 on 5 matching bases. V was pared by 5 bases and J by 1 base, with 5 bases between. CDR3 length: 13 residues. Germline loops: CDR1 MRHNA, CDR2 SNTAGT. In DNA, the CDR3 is TGTGCCAGCAGTAGGGGAACTAATGAAAAACTGTTTTTT. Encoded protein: CASSRGTNEKLFF.

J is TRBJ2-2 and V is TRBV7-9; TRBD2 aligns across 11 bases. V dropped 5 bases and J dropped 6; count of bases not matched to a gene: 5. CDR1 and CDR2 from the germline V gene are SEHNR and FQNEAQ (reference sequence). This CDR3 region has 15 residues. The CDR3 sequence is CASSKLAGASGELFF. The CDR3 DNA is TGTGCCAGCAGCAAACTAGCGGGGGCCTCCGGGGAGCTGTTTTTT. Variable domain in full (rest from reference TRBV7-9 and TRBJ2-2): DTGVSQNPRHKITKRGQNVTFRCDPISEHNRLYWYRQTLGQGPEFLTYFQNEAQLEKSRLLSDRFSAERPKGSFSTLEIQRTEQGDSAMYLCASSKLAGASGELFFGEGSRLTVL.

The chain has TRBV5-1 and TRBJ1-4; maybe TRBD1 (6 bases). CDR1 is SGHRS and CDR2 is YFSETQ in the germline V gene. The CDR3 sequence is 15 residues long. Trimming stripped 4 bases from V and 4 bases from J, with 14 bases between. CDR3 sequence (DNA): TGCGCCAGCAGCAAAACAACAGGGTTTAATGAAAAACTGTTTTTT. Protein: CASSKTTGFNEKLFF.

The CDR3 reads CATSDTGQRSGYTF. In DNA form, the CDR3 reads TGTGCCACCAGTGATACGGGACAGAGGAGTGGCTACACCTTC. The rearrangement joins TRBV24-1 to TRBJ1-2, with TRBD1 matching over 7 bases. Germline V gene sequence: CDR1 KGHDR, CDR2 SFDVKD. V lost 3 bases to trimming and J lost 7 bases; unmatched junction nucleotides: 7. The CDR3 covers 14 residues.

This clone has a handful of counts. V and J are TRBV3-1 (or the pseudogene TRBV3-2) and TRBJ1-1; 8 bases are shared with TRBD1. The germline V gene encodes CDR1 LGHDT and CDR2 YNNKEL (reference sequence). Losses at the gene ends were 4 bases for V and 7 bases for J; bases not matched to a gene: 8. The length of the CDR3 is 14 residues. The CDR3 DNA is TGTGCCAGCAGCCTTTACTCGGGACAGGTTGAAGCTTTCTTT. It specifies CASSLYSGQVEAFF.

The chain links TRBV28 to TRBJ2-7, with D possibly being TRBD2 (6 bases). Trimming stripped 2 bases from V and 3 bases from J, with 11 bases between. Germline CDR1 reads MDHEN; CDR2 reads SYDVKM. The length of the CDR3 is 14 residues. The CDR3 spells CASSLGRWVYEQYF. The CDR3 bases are TGTGCCAGCAGTTTAGGGAGGTGGGTCTACGAGCAGTACTTC.

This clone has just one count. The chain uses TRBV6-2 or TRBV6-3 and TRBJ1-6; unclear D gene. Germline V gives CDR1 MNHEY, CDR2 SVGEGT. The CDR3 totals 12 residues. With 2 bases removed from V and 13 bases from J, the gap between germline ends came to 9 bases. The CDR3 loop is CASSYGPLPLHF. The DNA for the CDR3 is TGTGCCAGCAGTTACGGCCCGTTGCCCCTCCACTTT.

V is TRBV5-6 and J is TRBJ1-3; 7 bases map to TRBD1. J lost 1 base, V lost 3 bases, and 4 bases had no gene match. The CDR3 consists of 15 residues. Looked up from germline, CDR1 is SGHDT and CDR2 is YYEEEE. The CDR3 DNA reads TGTGCCAGCAGCTCGAAACAGGGGTCTGGAAACACCATATATTTT. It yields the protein CASSSKQGSGNTIYF.

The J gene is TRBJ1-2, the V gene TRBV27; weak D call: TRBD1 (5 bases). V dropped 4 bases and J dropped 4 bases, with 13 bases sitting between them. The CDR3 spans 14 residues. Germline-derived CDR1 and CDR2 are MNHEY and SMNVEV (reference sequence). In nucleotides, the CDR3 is TGTGCCAGCAGTTCTGGGGGTGGGGGCTATGGCTACACCTTC. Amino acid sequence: CASSSGGGGYGYTF.

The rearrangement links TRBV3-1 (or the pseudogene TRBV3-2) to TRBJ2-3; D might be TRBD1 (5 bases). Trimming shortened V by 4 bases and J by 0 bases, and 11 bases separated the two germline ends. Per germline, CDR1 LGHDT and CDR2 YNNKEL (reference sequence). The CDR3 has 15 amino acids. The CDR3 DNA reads TGTGCCAGCAGCCTATACAGGTCTAGCACAGATACGCAGTATTTT. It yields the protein CASSLYRSSTDTQYF.

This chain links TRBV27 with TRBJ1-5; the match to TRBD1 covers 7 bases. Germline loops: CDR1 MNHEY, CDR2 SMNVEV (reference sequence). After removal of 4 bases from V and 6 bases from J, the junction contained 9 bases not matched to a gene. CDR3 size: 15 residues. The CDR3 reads CASSSSDRDGQPQHF. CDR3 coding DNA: TGTGCCAGCAGTTCGAGCGACAGGGACGGTCAGCCCCAGCATTTT.

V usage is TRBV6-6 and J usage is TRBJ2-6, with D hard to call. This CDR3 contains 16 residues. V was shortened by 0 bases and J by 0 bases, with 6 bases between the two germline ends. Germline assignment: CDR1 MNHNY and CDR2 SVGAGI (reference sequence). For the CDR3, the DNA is TGTGCCAGCAGTTACTCCCCGCGCTCTGGGGCCAACGTCCTGACTTTC. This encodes CASSYSPRSGANVLTF.

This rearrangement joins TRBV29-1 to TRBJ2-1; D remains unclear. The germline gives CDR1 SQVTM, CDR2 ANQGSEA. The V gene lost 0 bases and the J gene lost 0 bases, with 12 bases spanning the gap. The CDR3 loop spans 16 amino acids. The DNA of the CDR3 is TGCAGCGTTGAAGATCCCACGGAGAGCTCCTACAATGAGCAGTTCTTC. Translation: CSVEDPTESSYNEQFF.

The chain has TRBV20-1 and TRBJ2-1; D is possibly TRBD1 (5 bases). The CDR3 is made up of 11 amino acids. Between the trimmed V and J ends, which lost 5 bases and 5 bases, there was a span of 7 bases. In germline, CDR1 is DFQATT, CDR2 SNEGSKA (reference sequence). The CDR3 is CSAQGNNEQFF. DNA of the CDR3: TGCAGTGCTCAGGGAAACAATGAGCAGTTCTTC.

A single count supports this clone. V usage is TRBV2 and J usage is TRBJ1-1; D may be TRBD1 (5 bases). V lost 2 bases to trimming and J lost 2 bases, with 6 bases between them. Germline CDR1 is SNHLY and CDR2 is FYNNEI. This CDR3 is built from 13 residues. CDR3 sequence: CASSEQGNTEAFF. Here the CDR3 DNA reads TGTGCCAGCAGTGAACAGGGAAACACTGAAGCTTTCTTT.

CDR3 DNA sequence: TGTGCCAGCAGCTTAGCCGGGACTAGCCCGGAGACCCAGTACTTC. Amino acid sequence: CASSLAGTSPETQYF. The chain carries TRBV7-9 and TRBJ2-5; 9 bases match TRBD2. The V gene's germline CDR1 is SEHNR and CDR2 FQNEAQ (reference sequence). The V gene end was trimmed by 0 bases and the J gene end by 5 bases; junction bases not matched to a gene: 4. CDR3 length: 15 amino acids.

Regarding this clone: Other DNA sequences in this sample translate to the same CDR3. CDR3 sequence: CASSLGSSTDTQYF. CDR3 DNA sequence: TGTGCCAGCTCTCTCGGCTCTAGCACAGATACGCAGTATTTT. V and J are TRBV18 and TRBJ2-3, with D unresolved. The CDR3 has 14 amino acids. Trimming removed 6 bases from V and 0 bases from J, with 10 bases in between. Per germline, CDR1 KGHSH and CDR2 LQKENI.

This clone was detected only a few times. For the CDR3, the DNA is TGTGCCAGCAGCCACTCAGGAGGTGGCTACACCTTC. It encodes CASSHSGGGYTF. The rearrangement uses TRBV7-9 and TRBJ1-2; D gene ambiguous. Trimming took 5 bases from V and 7 from J, leaving 11 bases between them. Germline lookup yields CDR1 SEHNR and CDR2 FQNEAQ (reference sequence). This CDR3 is 12 amino acids long.

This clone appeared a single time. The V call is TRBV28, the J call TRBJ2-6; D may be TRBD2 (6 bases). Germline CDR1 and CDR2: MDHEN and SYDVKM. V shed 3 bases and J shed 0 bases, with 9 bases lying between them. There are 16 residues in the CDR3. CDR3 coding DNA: TGTGCCAGCAGTTTGGAGGGGTTCTCTGGGGCCAACGTCCTGACTTTC. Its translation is CASSLEGFSGANVLTF.

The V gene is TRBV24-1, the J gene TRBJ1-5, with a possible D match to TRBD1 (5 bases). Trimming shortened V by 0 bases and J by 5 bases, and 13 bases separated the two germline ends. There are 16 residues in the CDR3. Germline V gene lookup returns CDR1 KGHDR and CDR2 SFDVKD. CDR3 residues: CATSDLKAGTDQPQHF. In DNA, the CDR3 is TGTGCCACCAGTGATTTGAAGGCAGGGACGGATCAGCCCCAGCATTTT.

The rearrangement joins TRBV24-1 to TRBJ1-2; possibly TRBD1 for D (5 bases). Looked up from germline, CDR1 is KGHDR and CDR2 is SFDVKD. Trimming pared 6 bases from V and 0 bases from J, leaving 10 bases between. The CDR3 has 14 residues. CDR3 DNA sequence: TGTGCCACCAGTCCCGGGACCGCTAACTATGGCTACACCTTC. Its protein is CATSPGTANYGYTF.

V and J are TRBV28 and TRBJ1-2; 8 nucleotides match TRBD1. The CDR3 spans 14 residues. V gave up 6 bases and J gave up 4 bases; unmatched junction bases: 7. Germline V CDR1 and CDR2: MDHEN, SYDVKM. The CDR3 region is CASRRTGQGYGYTF. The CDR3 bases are TGTGCCAGCAGGAGGACAGGGCAGGGCTATGGCTACACCTTC.

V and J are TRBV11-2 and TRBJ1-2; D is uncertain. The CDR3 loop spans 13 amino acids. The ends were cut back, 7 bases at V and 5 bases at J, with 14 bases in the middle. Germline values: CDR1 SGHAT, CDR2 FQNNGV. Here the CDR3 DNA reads TGTGCCAGCACCCTTGACCGCGGTTATGGCTACACCTTC. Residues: CASTLDRGYGYTF.

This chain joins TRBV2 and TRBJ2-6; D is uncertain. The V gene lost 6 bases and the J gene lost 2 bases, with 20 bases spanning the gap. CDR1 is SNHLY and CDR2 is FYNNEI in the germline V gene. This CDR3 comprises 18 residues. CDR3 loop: CASRLSDQVYPGANVLTF. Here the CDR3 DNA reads TGTGCCAGCAGGTTATCAGACCAGGTATATCCTGGGGCCAACGTCCTGACTTTC.

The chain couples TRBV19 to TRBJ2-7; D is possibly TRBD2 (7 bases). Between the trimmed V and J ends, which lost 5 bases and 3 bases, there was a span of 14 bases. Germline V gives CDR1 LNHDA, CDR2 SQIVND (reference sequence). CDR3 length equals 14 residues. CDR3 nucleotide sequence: TGTGCCAGTAGTCGATACAGGGAGGGCTACGAGCAGTACTTC. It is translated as CASSRYREGYEQYF.